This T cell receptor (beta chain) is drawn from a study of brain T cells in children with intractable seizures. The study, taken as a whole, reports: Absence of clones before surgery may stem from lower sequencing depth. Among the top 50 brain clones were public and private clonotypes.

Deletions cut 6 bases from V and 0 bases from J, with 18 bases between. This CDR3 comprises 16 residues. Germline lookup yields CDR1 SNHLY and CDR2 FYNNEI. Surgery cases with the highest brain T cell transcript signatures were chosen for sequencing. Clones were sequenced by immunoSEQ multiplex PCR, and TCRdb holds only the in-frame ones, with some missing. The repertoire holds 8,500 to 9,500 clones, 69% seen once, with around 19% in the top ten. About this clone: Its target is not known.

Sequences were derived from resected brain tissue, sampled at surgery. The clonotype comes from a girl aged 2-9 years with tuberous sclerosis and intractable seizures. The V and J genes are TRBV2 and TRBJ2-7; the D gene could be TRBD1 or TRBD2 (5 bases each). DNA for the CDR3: TGTGCCAGCAGCGGCCGAGGGAACAGGTACTCCTACGAGCAGTACTTC. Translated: CASSGRGNRYSYEQYF.